This T cell receptor beta chain is from a study of T cell responses to AZD1222 COVID-19 vaccine. Study results and limitations: At study baseline, merely five or six AZD1222 recipients were seropositive.

The method was immunoSEQ multiplex PCR; TCRdb's version includes in-frame clones alone and lacks a portion of them. The sample has about 150,000 clones, about nine tenths seen once. Germline values: CDR1 WSHSY, CDR2 SAAADI. Trimming pared 2 bases from V and 7 bases from J, leaving 17 bases between. There are 15 residues in the CDR3. This clone came up once. As yet, its antigen is unknown. The sequence was obtained from an adult in good health. This sample comprised peripheral blood, obtained on day 0 of AZD1222 vaccination. The V call is TRBV10-2, the J call TRBJ1-2; D possibly corresponds to TRBD1 (5 bases). The CDR3 nucleotides read TGCGCCAGCAGTGAGCGGGGGGGTAGGTTGGTTGGCTACACCTTC. It encodes CASSERGGRLVGYTF.